Below are 28 T cell receptor beta chains sequenced from a single sample in a study of OX40 agonist ivuxolimab in advanced cancers. Repertoires were generated with immunoSEQ multiplex PCR, while TCRdb's copy carries only in-frame clones and drops some. Among 85,000 to 130,000 clones listed, approximately 90% were seen once. Sequences were derived from CD4+ or CD8+ T cells sorted from blood, sampled in a trial of the OX40 agonist ivuxolimab. Receptor source: an adult with an advanced solid tumor such as melanoma, head and neck, liver or kidney cancer.

V usage is TRBV19 and J usage is TRBJ1-5, with TRBD1 identical over 7 bases. The CDR3 runs 15 residues. The V segment lost 5 bases and the J segment 0 bases; nucleotides outside the gene matches: 4. The germline V gene has CDR1 LNHDA and CDR2 SQIVND (reference sequence). The CDR3 protein is CASSEYRGSNQPQHF. CDR3 nucleotides: TGTGCCAGTAGTGAATACAGGGGTAGCAATCAGCCCCAGCATTTT.

This clone appeared once. This sequence joins TRBV11-3 and TRBJ2-3; TRBD2 aligns across 8 bases. Germline CDR1 is SGHNT and CDR2 is YENEEA. J was trimmed by 5 bases and V by 0 bases; bases with no gene match: 7. CDR3 size: 16 residues. This chain's CDR3 is CASSLESGGGIDTQYF. The CDR3 nucleotides are TGTGCCAGCAGCTTAGAAAGCGGGGGAGGAATAGATACGCAGTATTTT. Supplemented by reference TRBV11-3 and TRBJ2-3, the full variable domain reads EAGVVQSPRYKIIEKKQPVAFWCNPISGHNTLYWYLQNLGQGPELLIRYENEEAVDDSQLPKDRFSAERLKGVDSTLKIQPAELGDSAVYLCASSLESGGGIDTQYFGPGTRLTVL.

The chain is built from TRBV2 and TRBJ1-6; D is undetermined. Germline V gives CDR1 SNHLY, CDR2 FYNNEI. CDR3 length: 13 amino acids. The V gene lost 2 bases and the J gene lost 8 bases, with 7 bases spanning the gap. CDR3 sequence reads: CASSESLYSPLHF. DNA of the CDR3: TGTGCCAGCAGTGAATCATTATATTCACCCCTCCACTTT.

The gene calls are TRBV10-3 and TRBJ1-4; weak D call: TRBD1 (5 bases). Germline V gene data show CDR1 as ENHRY and CDR2 as SYGVKD. The V end was cut by 6 bases, the J end by 3 bases, with 8 bases between. The CDR3 is 13 residues long. The CDR3 DNA reads TGTGCCATCAGCGGGGGATCTAATGAAAAACTGTTTTTT. It yields the protein CAISGGSNEKLFF.

V gene TRBV11-2 combines with J gene TRBJ2-3; the D is unclear. The CDR3 length is 14 residues. Germline CDR1 SGHAT, CDR2 FQNNGV. V dropped 3 bases and J dropped 2 bases, with 9 bases sitting between them. The CDR3 nucleotides are TGTGCCAGCAGCTTTGAACAGATCACAGATACGCAGTATTTT. It is translated as CASSFEQITDTQYF.

A single count supports this clone. V and J are TRBV19 and TRBJ2-5, with 9 bases lining up with TRBD1. The V and J ends lost 6 bases and 3 bases, in that order; junction bases with no gene match: 8. Looked up from germline, CDR1 is LNHDA and CDR2 is SQIVND (reference sequence). CDR3 size: 15 residues. DNA of the CDR3: TGTGCCAGTAGGCCGAGGGGACAGGGAAAAGAGACCCAGTACTTC. Protein sequence: CASRPRGQGKETQYF.

The rearrangement uses TRBV2 and TRBJ1-4, with TRBD1 matching 7 bases. J lost 3 bases, V lost 6 bases, and 10 bases had no gene match. Germline CDR1 reads SNHLY; CDR2 reads FYNNEI. The CDR3 is 16 residues long. The CDR3 here is CASRPRRQGANEKLFF. CDR3 in DNA: TGTGCCAGCAGGCCCAGAAGACAGGGTGCTAATGAAAAACTGTTTTTT. The complete variable domain, with remaining parts taken from reference TRBV2 and TRBJ1-4, reads EPEVTQTPSHQVTQMGQEVILRCVPISNHLYFYWYRQILGQKVEFLVSFYNNEISEKSEIFDDQFSVERPDGSNFTLKIRSTKLEDSAMYFCASRPRRQGANEKLFFGSGTQLSVL.

The V and J genes are TRBV4-1 and TRBJ2-6; D may be TRBD2 (6 bases). Looked up from germline, CDR1 is MGHRA and CDR2 is YSYEKL. The CDR3 has 16 amino acids. Deletions cut 5 bases from V and 0 bases from J, with 11 bases between. Written as DNA, the CDR3 is TGCGCCAGCAGCGGCGGGGCAATCTCTGGGGCCAACGTCCTGACTTTC. Translation gives CASSGGAISGANVLTF.

The chain carries TRBV30 and TRBJ2-6, with a tentative D call TRBD1 (6 bases). Trimming pared 8 bases from V and 1 base from J, leaving 9 bases between. The CDR3 is 13 amino acids. CDR1 GTSNPN and CDR2 SVGIG come from the germline V gene (reference sequence). Here the CDR3 DNA reads TGTGCCAGTGGACAGTCTGGGGCCAACGTCCTGACTTTC. It yields the protein CASGQSGANVLTF.

The chain uses TRBV11-1 and TRBJ2-4, with 9 bases aligning to TRBD1. The junction had 6 bases not matched to a gene; V was cut back by 4 bases and J by 5 bases. The length of the CDR3 is 15 residues. Germline CDR1 SGHAT, CDR2 FQDESV (reference sequence). CDR3 protein: CASSYYRGPENIQYF. The DNA for the CDR3 is TGTGCCAGCAGCTACTACAGGGGGCCGGAAAACATTCAGTACTTC. Combining the CDR3 with reference TRBV11-1 and TRBJ2-4 gives the whole variable domain EAEVAQSPRYKITEKSQAVAFWCDPISGHATLYWYRQILGQGPELLVQFQDESVVDDSQLPKDRFSAERLKGVDSTLKIQPAELGDSAMYLCASSYYRGPENIQYFGAGTRLSVL.

The genes are TRBV2 and TRBJ1-2; the match to TRBD1 covers 7 bases. Germline values: CDR1 SNHLY, CDR2 FYNNEI. V lost 5 bases and J lost 4; bases outside the gene matches: 7. CDR3 length: 14 amino acids. CDR3 region: CASSTDREIYGYTF. As DNA, the CDR3 is TGTGCCAGCAGTACCGACAGGGAAATCTATGGCTACACCTTC.

V gene TRBV7-2 combines with J gene TRBJ2-7; D ambiguous. Trimming shortened V by 5 bases and J by 0 bases, and 14 bases separated the two germline ends. From germline, CDR1 is SGHTA and CDR2 FQGNSA. This CDR3 spans 15 amino acids. The DNA for the CDR3 is TGTGCCAGCAGCGGAAGGCAGGCTAGCTCCTACGAGCAGTACTTC. Its translation is CASSGRQASSYEQYF.

V usage is TRBV6-5 and J usage is TRBJ1-2; possibly TRBD1 for D (6 bases). CDR1 MNHEY and CDR2 SVGAGI come from the germline V gene. The V and J ends lost 5 bases and 7 bases respectively, with 14 bases between them. The CDR3 consists of 13 residues. The CDR3 DNA follows: TGTGCCAGCAGTCCACAGGGACGTCCTGGCTACACCTTC. Translation: CASSPQGRPGYTF.

In this sample, this clone turned up once. The rearrangement joins TRBV12-5 to TRBJ1-3; D not certain. The CDR3 spans 13 residues. Per germline, CDR1 LGHNT and CDR2 FRNRAP. V was clipped by 6 bases and J by 7 bases, with 13 bases between them. Written as DNA, the CDR3 is TGTGCTAGTGGCCGAGCTCCGGAGAACACCATATATTTT. Its protein product is CASGRAPENTIYF.

This chain uses TRBV28 with TRBJ2-7; no clear D gene. V was trimmed by 8 bases and J by 2 bases, leaving 16 bases between them. Germline CDR1 MDHEN, CDR2 SYDVKM. The CDR3 runs 14 residues. The CDR3 nucleotides are TGTGCCAGCGGTACAACTGCAAGGCCCTACGAGCAGTACTTC. This translates into CASGTTARPYEQYF.

The V call is TRBV15, the J call TRBJ1-1; no firm D call. Germline V gene sequence: CDR1 LNHNV, CDR2 YYDKDF (reference sequence). V gave up 1 base and J gave up 0 bases, with 9 bases separating them. The CDR3 runs to 15 residues. The CDR3 protein is CATSRVRTMNTEAFF. The CDR3 DNA sequence: TGTGCCACCAGCAGAGTACGAACCATGAACACTGAAGCTTTCTTT.

The chain recombines TRBV19 with TRBJ1-6, with 7 bases matching TRBD1. Germline V CDR1 and CDR2: LNHDA, SQIVND (reference sequence). This CDR3 region has 18 residues. V dropped 6 bases and J dropped 9; count of bases not matched to a gene: 20. The CDR3 sequence: CASSTKQEAGGMVSPLHF. The CDR3 coding sequence is TGTGCCAGTAGCACAAAGCAAGAGGCAGGGGGAATGGTTTCACCCCTCCACTTT.

This chain links TRBV4-1 with TRBJ1-1; 7 bases fit TRBD1. There are 15 residues in the CDR3. The junction had 5 bases not matched to a gene; V was cut back by 4 bases and J by 0 bases. Germline assignment: CDR1 MGHRA and CDR2 YSYEKL. The CDR3 spells CASSLSGQLNTEAFF. As DNA, the CDR3 is TGCGCCAGCAGCCTATCGGGACAGCTGAACACTGAAGCTTTCTTT.

This chain links TRBV28 with TRBJ1-6; D is ambiguous. The CDR3 loop spans 16 amino acids. V shed 7 bases and J shed 0 bases, with 13 bases lying between them. Germline V gives CDR1 MDHEN, CDR2 SYDVKM. The chain's CDR3 is CASTTVLSSYNSPLHF. The CDR3 DNA is TGTGCCAGCACGACGGTATTGAGCTCCTATAATTCACCCCTCCACTTT.

The CDR3 bases are TGTGCCAGCAGTCCTCTAGCGGGGGCGAGTGGAGAGCAGTTCTTC. Translated, it gives CASSPLAGASGEQFF. This rearrangement joins TRBV6-4 to TRBJ2-1; 10 bases fit TRBD2. This CDR3 region has 15 residues. V shed 5 bases, J shed 10 bases, and the junction held 11 bases outside the gene matches. The V gene's germline CDR1 is MRHNA and CDR2 SNTAGT.

V gene TRBV6-6 combines with J gene TRBJ1-1; 10 bases are shared with TRBD1. The V and J ends lost 4 bases and 1 base, in that order; junction bases with no gene match: 0. Per the germline V gene, CDR1 is MNHNY and CDR2 is SVGAGI (reference sequence). The CDR3 is made up of 14 amino acids. CDR3 nucleotides: TGTGCCAGCAGTTGGACAGGGGGGAACACTGAAGCTTTCTTT. Translating gives CASSWTGGNTEAFF.

The rearrangement joins TRBV15 to TRBJ2-7; D is possibly TRBD1 (5 bases). The germline CDR1 and CDR2 sequences are LNHNV and YYDKDF (reference sequence). Trimming shortened V by 0 bases and J by 2 bases, and 11 bases separated the two germline ends. The CDR3 contains 15 residues. The CDR3 loop is CATSRDQTATYEQYF. CDR3 nucleotide sequence: TGTGCCACCAGCAGAGACCAGACAGCTACCTACGAGCAGTACTTC.

This chain links TRBV28 with TRBJ1-2, with 11 bases lining up with TRBD1. In germline, CDR1 is MDHEN, CDR2 SYDVKM. V lost 6 bases to trimming and J lost 8 bases; unmatched junction nucleotides: 11. The CDR3 runs to 15 residues. CDR3 in DNA: TGTGCCAGCAGATCTGGGACAGGGGGGCGGGAAGGCTACACCTTC. Protein product: CASRSGTGGREGYTF.

V usage is TRBV7-9 and J usage is TRBJ1-6, with unresolved D. CDR1 is SEHNR, CDR2 FQNEAQ, per germline (reference sequence). V was cut by 3 bases and J by 7 bases, with 7 bases left in between. The CDR3 runs 13 residues. CDR3 residues: CASSFGNNSPLHF. The CDR3 nucleotides are TGTGCCAGCAGCTTTGGGAACAATTCACCCCTCCACTTT. Full variable domain (outside the CDR3, taken from reference TRBV7-9 and TRBJ1-6): DTGVSQNPRHKITKRGQNVTFRCDPISEHNRLYWYRQTLGQGPEFLTYFQNEAQLEKSRLLSDRFSAERPKGSFSTLEIQRTEQGDSAMYLCASSFGNNSPLHFGNGTRLTVT.

The chain combines TRBV4-1 with TRBJ2-7, with no clear D. The V end was cut by 2 bases, the J end by 2 bases, with 19 bases between. The CDR3 extends over 17 amino acids. Germline values: CDR1 MGHRA, CDR2 YSYEKL. The CDR3 here is CASSQFTTVSDPYEQYF. The CDR3, as DNA: TGCGCCAGCAGCCAATTTACGACGGTCAGCGACCCCTACGAGCAGTACTTC.

The gene calls are TRBV2 and TRBJ1-2, with D perhaps matching TRBD1 (5 bases). In germline, CDR1 is SNHLY, CDR2 FYNNEI. Between the trimmed V and J ends, which lost 6 bases and 5 bases, there was a span of 10 bases. The CDR3 is made up of 12 amino acids. CDR3: CASRPGDYGYTF. CDR3 nucleotides: TGTGCCAGCAGGCCGGGGGATTATGGCTACACCTTC.

V gene TRBV11-2 combines with J gene TRBJ2-1; the match to TRBD2 covers 8 bases. The V gene's germline CDR1 is SGHAT and CDR2 FQNNGV. V trimming: 5 bases; J trimming: 9 bases; junction bases outside the gene matches: 9. The CDR3 has 14 residues. The CDR3 DNA follows: TGTGCCAGCAGCGCTAGAGCGGGGGATGGTGAGCAGTTCTTC. Residues: CASSARAGDGEQFF.

J is TRBJ1-1 and V is TRBV6-5, with D tentatively TRBD1 (5 bases). The CDR3 extends over 14 amino acids. Trimming took 6 bases from V and 4 from J, leaving 15 bases between them. Germline V gives CDR1 MNHEY, CDR2 SVGAGI. The CDR3 DNA reads TGTGCCAGCAGACGGACCAGGGAGGGCACTGAAGCTTTCTTT. It encodes CASRRTREGTEAFF.